A selection of T cell receptor beta chains follows, all from one sample in a study of cytomegalovirus exposure and HLA in healthy donors. Generated by immunoSEQ multiplex PCR, the TCRdb table keeps only in-frame clones and is missing some. The table for this sample gives 75,000 to 85,000 clones. The sequenced sample was PBMCs. These receptors originate from a middle-aged man in good health and CMV-seronegative. CDR3s include the opening cysteine and the closing phenylalanine or tryptophan. The D gene is left open where the match is weak.

j_gene: TRBJ1-2
v_gene: TRBV5-1
d_gene: TRBD1
CDR3nt: TGCGCCAGCAGCACCCGGGACAGGGGACCCGAGGGCTACACCTTC
CDR3aa: CASSTRDRGPEGYTF

j_gene: TRBJ2-1
v_gene: TRBV9
d_gene: TRBD2
CDR3nt: TGTGCCAGCAGCGTAGTCCCAGCGGGGGGGCCGGGTGAGCAGTTCTTC
CDR3aa: CASSVVPAGGPGEQFF

j_gene: TRBJ1-4
v_gene: TRBV6-6
d_gene: .
CDR3nt: TGTGCCAGCAGGCAGGGAGGGGGTTCCGAAAAACTGTTTTTT
CDR3aa: CASRQGGGSEKLFF

j_gene: TRBJ2-7
v_gene: TRBV6-6
d_gene: TRBD2
CDR3nt: TGTGCCAGCAGCGGGTTCAAGCGGGGTACGACGGCCGAGCAGTACTTC
CDR3aa: CASSGFKRGTTAEQYF

j_gene: TRBJ2-7
v_gene: TRBV10-3
d_gene: TRBD1
CDR3nt: TGTGCCATCAGCCCGGGACAGGGTATCCCCGAGCAGTACTTC
CDR3aa: CAISPGQGIPEQYF

j_gene: TRBJ2-5
v_gene: TRBV5-1
d_gene: TRBD1
CDR3nt: TGCGCCAGCAGCTTGGACAGGGGATCAGAGACCCAGTACTTC
CDR3aa: CASSLDRGSETQYF

j_gene: TRBJ1-5
v_gene: TRBV19
d_gene: TRBD1
CDR3nt: TGTGCCAGTAGAGACAGGGTAGTACATCAGCCCCAGCATTTT
CDR3aa: CASRDRVVHQPQHF

j_gene: TRBJ1-2
v_gene: TRBV6-1
d_gene: .
CDR3nt: TGCGCCAGCAGTAACACAAACTATGGCTACACCTTC
CDR3aa: CASSNTNYGYTF

j_gene: TRBJ2-2
v_gene: TRBV7-3
d_gene: .
CDR3nt: TGTGCCAGCAGCCCTCTCGCGGGGTCCACCGGGGAGCTGTTTTTT
CDR3aa: CASSPLAGSTGELFF

j_gene: TRBJ2-5
v_gene: TRBV19
d_gene: .
CDR3nt: TGTGCCAGTAGTATAGCTCACAGAAAAGAGACCCAGTACTTC
CDR3aa: CASSIAHRKETQYF

j_gene: TRBJ1-4
v_gene: TRBV6-1
d_gene: .
CDR3nt: TGTGCCAGCAGTGAAACAGGGACGTTGGGTGAAAAACTGTTTTTT
CDR3aa: CASSETGTLGEKLFF

j_gene: TRBJ1-6
v_gene: TRBV6-1
d_gene: TRBD1
CDR3nt: TGTGCCAGCAGCCGGGACAGGGAGGCCCATTGGCCCCTCCACTTT
CDR3aa: CASSRDREAHWPLHF

j_gene: TRBJ1-5
v_gene: TRBV6-6
d_gene: .
CDR3nt: TGTGCCAGCAGTCCTCAGGGTTCCCTCAATCAGCCCCAGCATTTT
CDR3aa: CASSPQGSLNQPQHF

j_gene: TRBJ1-1
v_gene: TRBV18
d_gene: .
CDR3nt: TGTGCCAGCTCCCGTTTTGACTCAGGACTCCCGAACACTGAAGCTTTCTTT
CDR3aa: CASSRFDSGLPNTEAFF

j_gene: TRBJ2-7
v_gene: TRBV4-2
d_gene: .
CDR3nt: TGTGCCAGCAGCCAAGGCGCGATGTACGAGCAGTACTTC
CDR3aa: CASSQGAMYEQYF

j_gene: TRBJ2-1
v_gene: TRBV7-3
d_gene: .
CDR3nt: TGTGCCAGCAGCTTAACCGGGAGCTCCTACAATGAGCAGTTCTTC
CDR3aa: CASSLTGSSYNEQFF

j_gene: TRBJ1-4
v_gene: TRBV6-1
d_gene: .
CDR3nt: TGTGCCAGCAGTGCCACAGGAAACGTTAATGAAAAACTGTTTTTT
CDR3aa: CASSATGNVNEKLFF

j_gene: TRBJ2-3
v_gene: TRBV14
d_gene: TRBD1
CDR3nt: TGTGCCAGCAGCCCCCCGTACAGGGGTTGGAGCACAGATACGCAGTATTTT
CDR3aa: CASSPPYRGWSTDTQYF

j_gene: TRBJ2-5
v_gene: TRBV19
d_gene: TRBD1
CDR3nt: TGTGCCACCAAGGACAGGGAAAGTTGGCAAGAGACCCAGTACTTC
CDR3aa: CATKDRESWQETQYF

j_gene: TRBJ2-5
v_gene: TRBV11-2
d_gene: .
CDR3nt: TGTGCCAGCAGCCCAAGGTCACTACAAGAGACCCAGTACTTC
CDR3aa: CASSPRSLQETQYF

j_gene: TRBJ1-1
v_gene: TRBV4-2
d_gene: .
CDR3nt: TGTGCCAGCAGCCAAGATTTACGGGGCACTGAAGCTTTCTTT
CDR3aa: CASSQDLRGTEAFF

j_gene: TRBJ1-5
v_gene: TRBV7-9
d_gene: .
CDR3nt: TGTGCCAGCAGCTCCACGGGGAATAGCAATCAGCCCCAGCATTTT
CDR3aa: CASSSTGNSNQPQHF

j_gene: TRBJ2-1
v_gene: TRBV19
d_gene: .
CDR3nt: TGTGCCAGTAGTATCCGAGGGATCCACAATGAGCAGTTCTTC
CDR3aa: CASSIRGIHNEQFF

j_gene: TRBJ2-2
v_gene: TRBV10-3
d_gene: .
CDR3nt: TGTGCCATCAGTGAGCCTTGGGGCAGGGGTAGCACCGGGGAGCTGTTTTTT
CDR3aa: CAISEPWGRGSTGELFF

j_gene: TRBJ2-4
v_gene: TRBV11-2
d_gene: .
CDR3nt: TGTGCCAGCAGCCCCTCAGGGGGGGCCAAAAACATTCAGTACTTC
CDR3aa: CASSPSGGAKNIQYF

j_gene: TRBJ2-7
v_gene: TRBV5-5
d_gene: .
CDR3nt: TGTGCCAGCAGCTTGGCGGTGGGCAGGGGTATATACGAGCAGTACTTC
CDR3aa: CASSLAVGRGIYEQYF

j_gene: TRBJ2-1
v_gene: TRBV18
d_gene: TRBD1
CDR3nt: TGTGCCAGCTCCGTTTGGGGACAGGCGCTGGGGGATGAGCAGTTCTTC
CDR3aa: CASSVWGQALGDEQFF

j_gene: TRBJ1-1
v_gene: TRBV6-5
d_gene: .
CDR3nt: TGTGCCGGGGGCAGATCTCAAGCCCCTGAAGCTTTCTTT
CDR3aa: CAGGRSQAPEAFF

j_gene: TRBJ2-3
v_gene: TRBV28
d_gene: .
CDR3nt: TGTGCCAGCAGTTTTGGGGGCGCAACAGATACGCAGTATTTT
CDR3aa: CASSFGGATDTQYF

j_gene: TRBJ1-2
v_gene: TRBV7-8
d_gene: TRBD1
CDR3nt: TGTGCCAGCAGCTTTCTGGGACAGGGGGCCGGTGCGGGGGGCTACACCTTC
CDR3aa: CASSFLGQGAGAGGYTF

j_gene: TRBJ2-1
v_gene: TRBV28
d_gene: .
CDR3nt: TGTGCCAGCAGCAAGGCCGGCAGGTACAATGAGCAGTTCTTC
CDR3aa: CASSKAGRYNEQFF

j_gene: TRBJ2-1
v_gene: TRBV10-3
d_gene: TRBD2
CDR3nt: TGTGCCATCAGTGATGGGCTAGCGGGCAATGAGCAGTTCTTC
CDR3aa: CAISDGLAGNEQFF

j_gene: TRBJ1-1
v_gene: TRBV6-5
d_gene: TRBD1
CDR3nt: TGTGCCAGCAAGAGACAGGGGTGGTTGAACACTGAAGCTTTCTTT
CDR3aa: CASKRQGWLNTEAFF

j_gene: TRBJ1-1
v_gene: TRBV11-2
d_gene: .
CDR3nt: TGTGCCAGCAGCTTGTATCGCACTGAAGCTTTCTTT
CDR3aa: CASSLYRTEAFF

j_gene: TRBJ1-6
v_gene: TRBV6-5
d_gene: .
CDR3nt: TGTGCCAGCAGTTACGACAGGAATAATTCACCCCTCCACTTT
CDR3aa: CASSYDRNNSPLHF

j_gene: TRBJ1-2
v_gene: TRBV29-1
d_gene: TRBD1
CDR3nt: TGCAGCGCCGGGGGACAGGGGGCATCTCATGGCTACACCTTC
CDR3aa: CSAGGQGASHGYTF

j_gene: TRBJ2-3
v_gene: TRBV6-1
d_gene: TRBD1
CDR3nt: TGTGCCAGCAGATCCCAGGGGGCGGGCACAGATACGCAGTATTTT
CDR3aa: CASRSQGAGTDTQYF

j_gene: TRBJ1-2
v_gene: TRBV9
d_gene: TRBD1
CDR3nt: TGTGCCAGCAGTCGGAACGACCGGGACAGGGGTGGCTATGGCTACACCTTC
CDR3aa: CASSRNDRDRGGYGYTF

j_gene: TRBJ2-7
v_gene: TRBV4-1
d_gene: .
CDR3nt: TGCGCCAGCAGCCATGGACAGAGGGGCGAGCAGTACTTC
CDR3aa: CASSHGQRGEQYF

j_gene: TRBJ1-1
v_gene: TRBV4-3
d_gene: .
CDR3nt: TGCGCCAGCAGCCAACTTAGAGCACAGGGTGAAGCTTTCTTT
CDR3aa: CASSQLRAQGEAFF

j_gene: TRBJ2-7
v_gene: TRBV7-2
d_gene: .
CDR3nt: TGTGCCAGCAGCTCGGGACTCGGGACGAGGAACGAGCAGTACTTC
CDR3aa: CASSSGLGTRNEQYF

j_gene: TRBJ1-2
v_gene: TRBV5-5
d_gene: TRBD1
CDR3nt: TGTGCCAGCAGCTCTCAGGGGGTACCTAACTATGGCTACACCTTC
CDR3aa: CASSSQGVPNYGYTF

j_gene: TRBJ2-3
v_gene: TRBV6-4
d_gene: TRBD1
CDR3nt: TGTGCCAGCAGTGACGGGACAGAAGGCACAGATACGCAGTATTTT
CDR3aa: CASSDGTEGTDTQYF

j_gene: TRBJ1-4
v_gene: TRBV4-3
d_gene: .
CDR3nt: TGCGCCAGCAGCCAAGGGAACTTTGGGGCTAATGAAGAACTGTTTTTT
CDR3aa: CASSQGNFGANEELFF

j_gene: TRBJ1-5
v_gene: TRBV6-5
d_gene: .
CDR3nt: TGTGCCAGCAGTCTCTATTCGAGGGATCAGCCCCAGCATTTT
CDR3aa: CASSLYSRDQPQHF

j_gene: TRBJ2-1
v_gene: TRBV30
d_gene: TRBD2
CDR3nt: TGTGCCTGGAGTGGAAGGCGAGCGGGGGGGGTCAATGAGCAGTTCTTC
CDR3aa: CAWSGRRAGGVNEQFF

j_gene: TRBJ2-4
v_gene: TRBV28
d_gene: .
CDR3nt: TGTGCCAGCACCCAAGGGAGGTTAGCCAAAAACATTCAGTACTTC
CDR3aa: CASTQGRLAKNIQYF

j_gene: TRBJ1-5
v_gene: TRBV19
d_gene: .
CDR3nt: TGTGCCAGTAGTTGGACAGTTAATCAGCCCCAGCATTTT
CDR3aa: CASSWTVNQPQHF

j_gene: TRBJ1-5
v_gene: TRBV6-5
d_gene: .
CDR3nt: TGTGCCAGCAGTAGCGGACAGTATAGCAATCAGCCCCAGCATTTT
CDR3aa: CASSSGQYSNQPQHF

j_gene: TRBJ2-5
v_gene: TRBV5-6
d_gene: TRBD2
CDR3nt: TGTGCCAGCAGCCAAATTCTAGCGGGGGGAGAGACCCAGTACTTC
CDR3aa: CASSQILAGGETQYF